This T cell receptor (beta chain) comes out of a study of T cell responses to AZD1222 COVID-19 vaccine. Broader study findings: Among spike-specific TCRs, nearly half reportedly target unmutated variant regions. CD4 TCRs covered the whole spike, strongest at regions 160-218 and 743-854.

As for this clone: Its antigen is not identified.

Clones were read by immunoSEQ multiplex PCR, and TCRdb kept only the in-frame ones, dropping some. The sample has 90,000 to 100,000 clones; approximately 88% are singletons. CDR3 length: 16 residues. Germline V gene sequence: CDR1 SGHVS, CDR2 FQNEAQ. Trimming took 5 bases from V and 4 from J; bases not matched to a gene: 6. The chain couples TRBV7-8 to TRBJ2-3; TRBD2 matches at 13 bases. The receptor was derived from an adult who received the AZD1222 COVID-19 vaccine. Material: peripheral blood, obtained 28 days after the second AZD1222 dose. The CDR3 region is CASSRLAGGVPDTQYF. CDR3 nucleotide sequence: TGTGCCAGCAGCAGACTAGCGGGGGGTGTCCCAGATACGCAGTATTTT.